This T cell receptor (beta chain) emerged from a study of a mutant IDH1 vaccine in newly diagnosed glioma. In the study overall: Vaccine dosing followed radiotherapy by 4-6 weeks, or accompanied temozolomide cycles. Among treated patients, around 62% were male and roughly 40% female, and mean age was around 40 years. Every participant had undergone radiotherapy, temozolomide, or both before, and most underwent both.

Time point described: week 11, during vaccination. The investigators gave 300 ug of mutant IDH1 20-mer peptide in each vaccine dose, together with topical imiquimod. Donors harbored newly found WHO grade 3 or 4 IDH1-mutant, ATRX-lost astrocytomas. As for this clone: Its target is unknown.

The data were produced by immunoSEQ multiplex PCR, yet TCRdb's version contains in-frame clones alone and is incomplete. The table includes about 25,000 clones, about 70% detected once. CDR3 length: 15 residues. Germline CDR1 and CDR2: GTSNPN and SVGIG (reference sequence). V lost 2 bases to trimming and J lost 9 bases, with 17 bases between them. The sequenced sample was peripheral blood mononuclear cells (PBMCs), obtained from a glioma patient whose treatment included an IDH1 peptide vaccine. The TCR comes from a man aged 18 to 35 with glioma. Some clones in this sample may be carry-over from other donors' samples. V usage is TRBV30 and J usage is TRBJ1-6; D may be TRBD1 (5 bases). The CDR3 region has the DNA TGTGCCTGGAGTAGGGCGGGACGTTGGGGTTCACCCCTCCACTTT. It is translated as CAWSRAGRWGSPLHF. Filled out from reference TRBV30 and TRBJ1-6, the complete variable domain reads SQTIHQWPATLVQPVGSPLSLECTVEGTSNPNLYWYRQAAGRGLQLLFYSVGIGQISSEVPQNLSASRPQDRQFILSSKKLLLSDSGFYLCAWSRAGRWGSPLHFGNGTRLTVT.